This TCR beta chain appears in the sequencing data of a study of blood T cell repertoires in COVID-19. Generated by immunoSEQ multiplex PCR, the TCRdb table keeps only in-frame clones and is missing some. This table has about 300,000 clones, about four fifths appearing once. From germline, CDR1 is SGHRS and CDR2 YFSETQ. This CDR3 region has 15 residues. V shed 2 bases and J 0 bases; nucleotides not matched to a gene: 2. The chain is built from TRBV5-1 and TRBJ2-7; 10 bases align to TRBD2. The clonotype comes from a human donor with COVID-19, enrolled during active disease. The donor label of this sample is uncertain. The sequenced sample consisted of peripheral blood. This CDR3 is CASSLGLADSYEQYF. The CDR3 region has the DNA TGCGCCAGCAGCTTAGGACTAGCGGACTCCTACGAGCAGTACTTC.